The present entry profiles one T cell receptor (beta chain) with its context. The record originates from a study of blood T cell repertoires in COVID-19. As for the study in general: Specimens from acute and convalescent COVID-19 originated in the United States, Italy and Spain. T cells, B-cell-depleted T cells, or PBMCs supplied cDNA or gDNA.

The CDR3 contains 11 residues. Trimming left V 7 bases short and J 7 bases short, with 8 bases between. Germline V gene sequence: CDR1 DFQATT, CDR2 SNEGSKA (reference sequence). In the authors' methods: Scientists estimated how many nucleated cells there were by amplifying reference gene primers. The data were produced by immunoSEQ multiplex PCR, yet TCRdb's version contains in-frame clones alone and is incomplete. That table furnishes V, J and clone size, whereas the DNA furnished D and trimming. The profile shows roughly 150,000 clones, roughly 84% of them singletons. The sequence derives from a woman aged 80 or over with active or convalescent COVID-19. Specimen: peripheral blood. V gene TRBV20-1 combines with J gene TRBJ1-6; D uncertain. In DNA form, the CDR3 reads TGCAGTGGGTCGGGGAATTCACCCCTCCACTTT. Translating gives CSGSGNSPLHF.